A few counts support the clone carrying this T cell receptor beta chain. Antigen: not known. The CDR3 covers 15 residues. Germline-derived CDR1 and CDR2 are SNHLY and FYNNEI. Deletions cut 6 bases from V and 0 bases from J, with 13 bases between. Treatment in this sample: oral pan-JAK inhibitor, 5-10 mg twice daily. In each case, RNA was isolated and then reverse transcribed into cDNA as the sequencing template. The table came from immunoSEQ multiplex PCR; TCRdb's copy has only in-frame clones and leaves some out. This table has 190,000 or so clones, around 50% appearing once. The source of the sample is a study of CD8+ T cells in alopecia areata. Whole-study results and caveats: It was lesional scalp, especially alopecia totalis/universalis, that showed higher clonality than normal scalp. During tofacitinib treatment, many expanded lesional clones remained in scalp and blood.

The source of this sequence is a human donor with alopecia areata. V and J are TRBV2 and TRBJ2-3; D assignment may be TRBD1 or TRBD2 (6 bases each). The starting material was CD8+ T cells sorted from blood, obtained at week 24, from a patient treated with tofacitinib. In DNA form, the CDR3 reads TGTGCCAGCAGACAAGGGGGGTGGAGCACAGATACGCAGTATTTT. As protein: CASRQGGWSTDTQYF.